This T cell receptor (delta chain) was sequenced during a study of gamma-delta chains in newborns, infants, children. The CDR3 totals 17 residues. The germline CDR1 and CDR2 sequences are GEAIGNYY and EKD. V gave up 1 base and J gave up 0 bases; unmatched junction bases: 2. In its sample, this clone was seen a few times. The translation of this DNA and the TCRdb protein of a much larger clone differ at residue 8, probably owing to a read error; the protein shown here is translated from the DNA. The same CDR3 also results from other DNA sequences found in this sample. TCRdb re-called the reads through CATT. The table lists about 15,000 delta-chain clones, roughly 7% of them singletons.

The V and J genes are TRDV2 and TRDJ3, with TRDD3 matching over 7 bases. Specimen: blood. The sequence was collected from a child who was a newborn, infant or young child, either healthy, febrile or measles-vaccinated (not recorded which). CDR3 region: CACDTGGHSWDTRQMFF. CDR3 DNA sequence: TGTGCCTGTGACACTGGGGGACACTCCTGGGACACCCGACAGATGTTTTTC.